This T cell receptor beta chain stems from a study of blood T cell repertoires in COVID-19. In the study overall: Acute and convalescent COVID-19 samples came from the United States, Italy and Spain. Sample material is recorded as cDNA or gDNA derived from T cells, B-cell-depleted T cells, or PBMCs.

Methods used by the authors: How many nucleated cells were present was estimated from reference gene primer amplification. This table comes from immunoSEQ multiplex PCR, and its TCRdb copy is limited to in-frame clones, with some not included. V and J calls and clone size follow that table, whereas D and trimming were derived from the DNA. The table shows a few hundred thousand clones, with around 89% occurring only once. This CDR3 has 16 amino acids. After removal of 3 bases from V and 6 bases from J, the junction contained 8 bases not matched to a gene. From germline, CDR1 is MDHEN and CDR2 SYDVKM.

The chain combines TRBV28 with TRBJ2-5, with 12 bases fitting TRBD2. The specimen was peripheral blood. The TCR originated in a woman aged 60-75 years with acute or convalescent COVID-19. CDR3 sequence: CASSFFLAGGPQTQYF. The CDR3 DNA reads TGTGCCAGCAGTTTCTTTCTAGCGGGAGGGCCCCAGACCCAGTACTTC.